The 18 T cell receptor beta chains below all came from one sample that was sequenced in a study of CD8+ T cells in alopecia areata (dated by TCRdb to the late 2010s). The library was prepared using the immunoSEQ multiplex PCR assay. RNA was extracted from all samples and reverse transcribed into cDNA as template for TCR sequencing. Drawn from immuneACCESS, this table holds only the in-frame rearrangements with V and J called that TCRdb kept. Clones are partly lost; checked studies trace under half to an unresolved V gene and leave the rest unexplained. The table for this sample lists roughly 150,000 clones; around 60% of them were counted only once. Of the sample, 5% to 7.5% is held by the ten largest clones. Read against the paper, the sample's time point label means: baseline before oral tofacitinib. Sequenced material: CD4+ T cells sorted from blood, taken at week 0. The source is a human donor with alopecia areata.

This clone was seen a few times. This chain joins TRBV2 and TRBJ2-7, with 13 bases fitting TRBD2. The CDR3 extends over 16 amino acids. J gave up 3 bases and V 2 bases, and 4 bases lay outside the gene matches. Germline V gene lookup returns CDR1 SNHLY and CDR2 FYNNEI. The CDR3 sequence is CASSEPRTSGGYEQYF. Written as DNA, the CDR3 is TGTGCCAGCAGTGAACCAAGGACTAGCGGGGGCTACGAGCAGTACTTC.

The rearrangement uses TRBV9 and TRBJ2-6; D gene unclear. The CDR3 has 14 amino acids. The V end lost 4 bases, the J end lost 0 bases, and 5 bases lay between the germline ends. CDR1 and CDR2 (germline): SGDLS, YYNGEE. The CDR3 region has the DNA TGTGCCAGCAGCTCCAGCTCTGGGGCCAACGTCCTGACTTTC. Residues: CASSSSSGANVLTF.

J is TRBJ2-3 and V is TRBV25-1; 8 bases align to TRBD1. After removal of 5 bases from V and 2 bases from J, the junction contained 15 bases not matched to a gene. Germline V gene sequence: CDR1 MGHDK, CDR2 SYGVNS. CDR3 length equals 18 residues. This chain's CDR3 is CASSPQGGGGVFTDTQYF. In DNA form, the CDR3 reads TGTGCCAGCAGTCCACAGGGGGGTGGCGGAGTCTTCACAGATACGCAGTATTTT.

The chain is built from TRBV2 and TRBJ2-7; D is possibly TRBD2 (5 bases). CDR3 size: 16 residues. V was pared by 6 bases and J by 0 bases, with 18 bases between. Germline V CDR1 and CDR2: SNHLY, FYNNEI. The DNA for the CDR3 is TGTGCCAGCAGGCCTCGGGGATTAGCCGACTCCTACGAGCAGTACTTC. This codes for CASRPRGLADSYEQYF.

This clone was seen a handful of times. The chain couples TRBV10-3 to TRBJ1-5, with a tentative D call TRBD1 (5 bases). Looked up from germline, CDR1 is ENHRY and CDR2 is SYGVKD. This CDR3 is built from 14 residues. V gave up 2 bases and J gave up 3 bases, with 8 bases separating them. DNA of the CDR3: TGTGCCATCAGTGAGGGGGCCCACAATCAGCCCCAGCATTTT. It translates to CAISEGAHNQPQHF.

This chain links TRBV4-1 with TRBJ2-5; 10 bases fit TRBD2. This CDR3 is 16 amino acids long. CDR1 MGHRA and CDR2 YSYEKL come from the germline V gene. The junction had 8 bases not matched to a gene; V was cut back by 3 bases and J by 4 bases. DNA for the CDR3: TGCGCCAGCAGCCAGGGGCAGCGGGGGGGCGGAGAGACCCAGTACTTC. It is translated as CASSQGQRGGGETQYF.

This clone appeared a few times. The chain joins TRBV6-5 to TRBJ1-1; D is ambiguous. Trimming took off 7 bases at V and 0 bases at J, with 9 bases between the two ends. CDR1 is MNHEY and CDR2 is SVGAGI in the germline V gene. The CDR3 consists of 13 residues. In nucleotides, the CDR3 is TGTGCCAGCAATAGCGTGATGAACACTGAAGCTTTCTTT. Protein: CASNSVMNTEAFF.

The chain combines TRBV5-4 with TRBJ2-4; TRBD2 might be the D (5 bases). This CDR3 spans 19 amino acids. Per the germline V gene, CDR1 is SGHNT and CDR2 is YYREEE (reference sequence). The V end lost 4 bases, the J end lost 1 base, and 24 bases lay between the germline ends. CDR3 DNA: TGTGCCAGCAGCCCCGACCCACCTAGCACCGCAACGGCCAAAAACATTCAGTACTTC. Translation: CASSPDPPSTATAKNIQYF.

This clone was picked up a small number of times. The gene calls are TRBV30 and TRBJ2-5, with a possible D match to TRBD2 (5 bases). The CDR3 length is 13 residues. V lost 2 bases and J 2 bases, leaving 9 bases between the germline ends. CDR1 GTSNPN and CDR2 SVGIG come from the germline V gene (reference sequence). The CDR3 DNA is TGTGCCTGGAGTTTAGCGCCTCAAGAGACCCAGTACTTC. Its translation: CAWSLAPQETQYF.

This clone has just a few counts. The V gene is TRBV7-9, the J gene TRBJ2-6, with a weak D call TRBD1 (6 bases). Deletions cut 7 bases from V and 2 bases from J, with 9 bases between. The CDR3 is made up of 14 amino acids. Germline-derived CDR1 and CDR2 are SEHNR and FQNEAQ (reference sequence). This CDR3 reads CASTNRAGANVLTF. The CDR3 coding sequence is TGTGCCAGCACGAACAGGGCTGGGGCCAACGTCCTGACTTTC.

The chain recombines TRBV29-1 with TRBJ1-1, with D perhaps TRBD1 (6 bases). This CDR3 has 13 residues. V shed 5 bases and J shed 4 bases, with 14 bases lying between them. In germline, CDR1 is SQVTM, CDR2 ANQGSEA. The CDR3: CSVIPQGSTEAFF. CDR3 DNA sequence: TGCAGCGTTATTCCCCAGGGGAGCACTGAAGCTTTCTTT.

This clone was detected a few times. The V and J genes are TRBV6-5 and TRBJ1-1; D uncertain. Germline loops: CDR1 MNHEY, CDR2 SVGAGI. Trimming took off 2 bases at V and 8 bases at J, with 9 bases between the two ends. There are 12 residues in the CDR3. The CDR3 sequence is CASSYMGGEAFF. CDR3 in DNA: TGTGCCAGCAGTTACATGGGAGGGGAAGCTTTCTTT.

The CDR3 sequence is CATIKVGRETYTF. In nucleotides, the CDR3 is TGTGCCACGATTAAAGTAGGGAGAGAAACCTACACCTTC. V usage is TRBV7-2 and J usage is TRBJ1-2; D gene uncertain. The CDR3 is 13 amino acids. V was clipped by 10 bases and J by 10 bases, with 22 bases between them. Germline lookup yields CDR1 SGHTA and CDR2 FQGNSA.

The chain uses TRBV11-1 and TRBJ2-1; D not certain. From germline, CDR1 is SGHAT and CDR2 FQDESV (reference sequence). This CDR3 spans 16 amino acids. The V end was cut by 1 base, the J end by 0 bases, with 10 bases between. The CDR3 region has the DNA TGTGCCAGCAGCTTAGTTCCCCCGAGCTCCTACAATGAGCAGTTCTTC. It is translated as CASSLVPPSSYNEQFF.

Only one count was recorded for this clone. V gene TRBV9 combines with J gene TRBJ1-6, with 7 bases matching TRBD1. The CDR3 has 16 residues. V was pared by 0 bases and J by 5 bases, with 5 bases of the junction left unmatched. CDR1 and CDR2 from the germline V gene are SGDLS and YYNGEE. CDR3 sequence reads: CASSVGGTVNNSPLHF. As DNA, the CDR3 is TGTGCCAGCAGCGTAGGTGGGACAGTAAATAATTCACCCCTCCACTTT.

This chain uses TRBV5-6 with TRBJ2-7, with D possibly being TRBD1 (6 bases). Trimming cost V 4 bases and J 7 bases, with 24 bases left between them. This CDR3 is built from 16 residues. Germline CDR1 and CDR2: SGHDT and YYEEEE. The CDR3 loop is CASSVPQGWGIGEQYF. CDR3 DNA sequence: TGTGCCAGCAGCGTACCACAGGGCTGGGGAATAGGGGAGCAGTACTTC.

This clone was counted between two and nine times. The chain carries TRBV5-1 and TRBJ2-3, with TRBD2 matching over 11 bases. Germline assignment: CDR1 SGHRS and CDR2 YFSETQ. The CDR3 contains 15 residues. Unmatched junction bases numbered 5, after V lost 4 bases and J lost 4 bases. The CDR3 sequence: CASSRSGGAADTQYF. The CDR3 nucleotides are TGCGCCAGCAGCCGTAGCGGGGGGGCGGCAGATACGCAGTATTTT.

This clone was observed once. The chain carries TRBV29-1 and TRBJ1-6, with D hard to call. CDR1 is SQVTM and CDR2 is ANQGSEA in the germline V gene. V was shortened by 5 bases and J by 5 bases, with 10 bases between the two germline ends. The CDR3 has 13 residues. CDR3 sequence: CSVRTDNNSPLHF. In DNA, the CDR3 is TGCAGCGTTCGGACGGATAATAATTCACCCCTCCACTTT.